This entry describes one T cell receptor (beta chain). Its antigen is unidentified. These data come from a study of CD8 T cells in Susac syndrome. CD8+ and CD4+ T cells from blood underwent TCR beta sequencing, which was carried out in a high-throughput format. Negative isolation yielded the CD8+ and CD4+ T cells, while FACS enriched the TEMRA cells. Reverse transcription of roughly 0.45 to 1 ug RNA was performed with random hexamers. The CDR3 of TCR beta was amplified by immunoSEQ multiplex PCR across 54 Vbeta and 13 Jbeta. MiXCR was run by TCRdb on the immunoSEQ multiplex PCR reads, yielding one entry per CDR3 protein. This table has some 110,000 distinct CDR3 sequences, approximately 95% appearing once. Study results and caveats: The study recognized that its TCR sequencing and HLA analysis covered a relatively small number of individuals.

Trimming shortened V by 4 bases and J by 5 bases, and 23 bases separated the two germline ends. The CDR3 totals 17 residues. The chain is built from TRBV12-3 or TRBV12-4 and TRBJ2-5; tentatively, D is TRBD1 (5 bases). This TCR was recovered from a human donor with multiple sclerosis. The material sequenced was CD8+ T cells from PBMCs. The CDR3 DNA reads TGTGCCAGCAGTTCCCCAGGGTTCAACATCGCTTGGGAGACCCAGTACTTC. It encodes CASSSPGFNIAWETQYF.